The 28 T cell receptor beta chains reported below all come from one sample, sequenced in a study of CD8+CD57+ T cells in acquired aplastic anemia. The use of genomic DNA as template underpinned the TCR beta VDJ and CDR3 profiling. TCRdb independently ran MiXCR on the reads; one entry per CDR3 protein. The data show 200,000 or so distinct CDR3 sequences, 55% to 70% seen once. Source material: sorted CD4+, CD8+, or CD8+CD57+ T cells (not recorded which) from PBMCs. The receptors stem from a human donor with severe aplastic anemia or a healthy control (not recorded which).

Only a few counts were recorded for this clonotype. The chain uses TRBV19 and TRBJ2-1; perhaps TRBD1 as D (5 bases). The V end lost 8 bases, the J end lost 0 bases, and 11 bases lay between the germline ends. This CDR3 comprises 14 residues. CDR1 is LNHDA and CDR2 is SQIVND in the germline V gene (reference sequence). The CDR3 sequence is CASAQGSSYNEQFF. The DNA of the CDR3 is TGTGCCAGTGCCCAGGGTTCCTCCTACAATGAGCAGTTCTTC. Combining the CDR3 with reference TRBV19 and TRBJ2-1 gives the whole variable domain DGGITQSPKYLFRKEGQNVTLSCEQNLNHDAMYWYRQDPGQGLRLIYYSQIVNDFQKGDIAEGYSVSREKKESFPLTVTSAQKNPTAFYLCASAQGSSYNEQFFGPGTRLTVL.

A few counts support this clonotype. V usage is TRBV11-3 and J usage is TRBJ1-1, with D tentatively TRBD1 (5 bases). The CDR3 consists of 19 residues. Germline CDR1 SGHNT, CDR2 YENEEA. With 0 bases removed from V and 0 bases from J, the gap between germline ends came to 20 bases. CDR3 nucleotides: TGTGCCAGCAGCTTAGAGTCCTTGGGCAGCCACAGGATGAACACTGAAGCTTTCTTT. This codes for CASSLESLGSHRMNTEAFF. The full variable domain, in which reference TRBV11-3 and TRBJ1-1 provide the parts outside the CDR3, is EAGVVQSPRYKIIEKKQPVAFWCNPISGHNTLYWYLQNLGQGPELLIRYENEEAVDDSQLPKDRFSAERLKGVDSTLKIQPAELGDSAVYLCASSLESLGSHRMNTEAFFGQGTRLTVV.

The chain is built from TRBV7-9 and TRBJ1-1; D is unclear. The CDR3 has 13 residues. Germline V CDR1 and CDR2: SEHNR, FQNEAQ (reference sequence). Deletions cut 5 bases from V and 6 bases from J, with 13 bases between. The CDR3 protein is CASSLRFIPEAFF. DNA for the CDR3: TGTGCCAGCAGCCTAAGGTTCATCCCTGAAGCTTTCTTT.

About this clonotype: The junction shows a germline mismatch at one end, possibly a read error. The chain employs TRBV29-1 and TRBJ2-7, with TRBD2 matching 8 bases. This CDR3 region has 14 residues. Germline-derived CDR1 and CDR2 are SQVTM and ANQGSEA. This CDR3 reads CGVVEAGVLLEQYF. In DNA form, the CDR3 reads TGCGGCGTGGTCGAAGCGGGAGTGCTCCTCGAGCAGTACTTC.

Many counts were recorded for this clonotype. The chain recombines TRBV5-1 with TRBJ2-7; the D gene is possibly TRBD1 (6 bases). This CDR3 comprises 15 residues. V lost 4 bases to trimming and J lost 2 bases, with 16 bases between them. Germline CDR1 reads SGHRS; CDR2 reads YFSETQ. Here the CDR3 DNA reads TGCGCCAGCAGCCAGGGACACTTGGGCACCTACGAGCAGTACTTC. It yields the protein CASSQGHLGTYEQYF.

This clonotype has ten or more counts. V and J are TRBV5-1 and TRBJ1-2; D might be TRBD1 (6 bases). The V gene's germline CDR1 is SGHRS and CDR2 YFSETQ. The V and J ends lost 0 bases and 0 bases respectively, with 27 bases between them. The CDR3 runs 21 residues. CDR3 coding DNA: TGCGCCAGCAGCTTGGAATTGGGTGCTGGGGGGGACACGGATTCTAACTATGGCTACACCTTC. Protein sequence: CASSLELGAGGDTDSNYGYTF.

This rearrangement joins TRBV12-3 or TRBV12-4 to TRBJ1-6; no definite D call. This CDR3 contains 12 residues. Deletions cut 0 bases from V and 12 bases from J, with 6 bases between. The CDR3 here is CASSLAEVPLHF. CDR3 DNA sequence: TGTGCCAGCAGTTTAGCTGAGGTACCCCTCCACTTT.

On this clonotype itself: At one end the junction does not follow the germline gene, possibly because of a read error. The chain recombines TRBV10-3 with TRBJ2-7, with a weak D call TRBD2 (6 bases). Per the germline V gene, CDR1 is ENHRY and CDR2 is SYGVKD. The CDR3 is 14 amino acids. The CDR3 protein is CASSPTSGAYEQYF. CDR3 DNA sequence: TGTGCCAGCAGTCCAACCTCGGGGGCCTACGAGCAGTACTTC.

The V call is TRBV7-8, the J call TRBJ2-2; D not resolved. Germline V gene lookup returns CDR1 SGHVS and CDR2 FQNEAQ. V was cut by 7 bases and J by 2 bases, with 5 bases left in between. The CDR3 totals 12 residues. The CDR3 sequence is CASNDNTGELFF. As DNA, the CDR3 is TGTGCCAGCAACGATAACACCGGGGAGCTGTTTTTT. Full variable domain (outside the CDR3, taken from reference TRBV7-8 and TRBJ2-2): GAGVSQSPRYKVAKRGQDVALRCDPISGHVSLFWYQQALGQGPEFLTYFQNEAQLDKSGLPSDRFFAERPEGSVSTLKIQRTQQEDSAVYLCASNDNTGELFFGEGSRLTVL.

At least ten counts were recorded for this clonotype. The chain combines TRBV6-5 with TRBJ2-5; no firm D call. CDR1 MNHEY and CDR2 SVGAGI come from the germline V gene. CDR3 length equals 13 residues. Trimming removed 2 bases at V and 7 bases at J, with 11 bases between. CDR3 in amino acids: CASSYGLDGTQYF. CDR3 coding DNA: TGTGCCAGCAGTTACGGGCTAGACGGGACCCAGTACTTC.

V usage is TRBV7-9 and J usage is TRBJ2-7; 7 bases align to TRBD2. The germline V gene has CDR1 SEHNR and CDR2 FQNEAQ (reference sequence). Unmatched junction bases numbered 11, after V lost 2 bases and J lost 4 bases. This CDR3 spans 16 amino acids. The CDR3 loop is CASSLSRSGDSYEQYF. As DNA, the CDR3 is TGTGCCAGCAGCTTATCGAGAAGCGGGGATTCATACGAGCAGTACTTC. Using reference TRBV7-9 and TRBJ2-7 for the parts outside the CDR3, the full variable domain is DTGVSQNPRHKITKRGQNVTFRCDPISEHNRLYWYRQTLGQGPEFLTYFQNEAQLEKSRLLSDRFSAERPKGSFSTLEIQRTEQGDSAMYLCASSLSRSGDSYEQYFGPGTRLTVT.

J is TRBJ2-2 and V is TRBV7-9, with a possible D match to TRBD1 (6 bases). The germline V gene encodes CDR1 SEHNR and CDR2 FQNEAQ (reference sequence). The V end was cut by 4 bases, the J end by 9 bases, with 24 bases between. There are 17 residues in the CDR3. CDR3 region: CASSYTIHRVLPRELFF. CDR3 coding DNA: TGTGCCAGCAGCTACACTATCCACAGGGTTCTCCCGCGGGAGCTGTTTTTT.

The count of this clonotype is one. The chain combines TRBV19 with TRBJ2-7; D not resolved. This CDR3 comprises 12 residues. Germline-derived CDR1 and CDR2 are LNHDA and SQIVND (reference sequence). V shed 3 bases and J shed 5 bases, with 8 bases lying between them. The CDR3 DNA sequence: TGTGCCAGTAGTATCGTGGGCAACGAGCAGTACTTC. Amino acids: CASSIVGNEQYF.

The chain combines TRBV29-1 with TRBJ2-1, with 9 positions matching TRBD1. This CDR3 has 12 residues. V shed 6 bases and J 9 bases; nucleotides not matched to a gene: 6. Looked up from germline, CDR1 is SQVTM and CDR2 is ANQGSEA. The CDR3 DNA sequence: TGCAGCGTGGTGACAGGGGGTTTTGAGCAGTTCTTC. Translation gives CSVVTGGFEQFF.

In this sample, this clonotype turned up a few times. This chain connects TRBV20-1 to TRBJ2-3, with 16 bases identical to TRBD2. Per germline, CDR1 DFQATT and CDR2 SNEGSKA (reference sequence). The CDR3 sequence is 17 residues long. V lost 5 bases and J lost 4; bases outside the gene matches: 9. This chain's CDR3 is CSASRRGTSGGADTQYF. CDR3 sequence (DNA): TGCAGTGCTTCTCGTCGCGGGACTAGCGGGGGGGCAGATACGCAGTATTTT.

V usage is TRBV6-4 and J usage is TRBJ2-5, with 9 bases lining up with TRBD1. Germline lookup yields CDR1 MRHNA and CDR2 SNTAGT. The CDR3 covers 17 residues. The trim removed 3 bases at V and 2 bases at J, leaving 10 bases unmatched. CDR3 sequence reads: CASSDTPDRGSQETQYF. In nucleotides, the CDR3 is TGTGCCAGCAGTGATACTCCGGACAGGGGATCACAAGAGACCCAGTACTTC.

This clonotype was seen a handful of times. Germline is not matched at one junction end, which may reflect a read error. J is TRBJ2-1 and V is TRBV20-1; D is ambiguous. Germline V lookup: CDR1 DFQATT, CDR2 SNEGSKA (reference sequence). This CDR3 has 11 amino acids. For the CDR3, the DNA is TGCAGTGCTCCATTGCTTACCCGAAGCGTCTTC. It yields the protein CSAPLLTRSVF.

The chain employs TRBV7-2 and TRBJ2-3; D assignment may be TRBD1 or TRBD2 (5 bases each). CDR3 length equals 12 residues. Germline loops: CDR1 SGHTA, CDR2 FQGNSA. V dropped 8 bases and J dropped 4 bases, with 10 bases sitting between them. This CDR3 is CASARGPDTQYF. CDR3 coding DNA: TGTGCCAGCGCCCGGGGCCCAGATACGCAGTATTTT.

The genes are TRBV6-4 and TRBJ1-6, with D hard to call. Germline CDR1 MRHNA, CDR2 SNTAGT. The V end lost 0 bases, the J end lost 9 bases, and 15 bases lay between the germline ends. The CDR3 has 16 residues. The CDR3 DNA sequence: TGTGCCAGCAGTGACTCAAACACCGGGGAGGGTTCACCCCTCCACTTT. Amino acids: CASSDSNTGEGSPLHF.

This clonotype was detected only a few times. The chain combines TRBV24-1 with TRBJ2-7; D perhaps matches TRBD2 (5 bases). V lost 4 bases and J lost 7, with 13 bases in between. The CDR3 runs 13 residues. CDR1 is KGHDR and CDR2 is SFDVKD in the germline V gene. The CDR3 reads CATSDGEWREQYF. In DNA, the CDR3 is TGTGCCACCAGTGACGGGGAGTGGAGGGAGCAGTACTTC.

This clonotype was seen a single time. The chain employs TRBV19 and TRBJ1-2; D unclear. Germline V gene lookup returns CDR1 LNHDA and CDR2 SQIVND (reference sequence). Trimming left V 1 base short and J 3 bases short, with 6 bases between. The CDR3 covers 13 residues. This chain's CDR3 is CASSIVGYYGYTF. The CDR3 nucleotides are TGTGCCAGTAGTATAGTGGGATACTATGGCTACACCTTC. Drawing the rest from reference TRBV19 and TRBJ1-2, the complete variable domain is DGGITQSPKYLFRKEGQNVTLSCEQNLNHDAMYWYRQDPGQGLRLIYYSQIVNDFQKGDIAEGYSVSREKKESFPLTVTSAQKNPTAFYLCASSIVGYYGYTFGSGTRLTVV.

This clonotype was counted at least ten times. This chain links TRBV10-1 with TRBJ2-2; tentatively, D is TRBD1 (6 bases). This CDR3 is built from 14 residues. The germline gives CDR1 WNHNN, CDR2 SYGVQD (reference sequence). Trimming removed 7 bases at V and 3 bases at J, with 12 bases between. The CDR3 nucleotides read TGCGCCAGCATCTTTCCAGGGGACACCGGGGAGCTGTTTTTT. Its protein product is CASIFPGDTGELFF.

The table lists this clonotype with a few counts. CDR3 coding DNA: TGTGCCAGCAGCCCAGGCGTAGGAAGCACAGATACGCAGTATTTT. This encodes CASSPGVGSTDTQYF. This sequence joins TRBV12-3 or TRBV12-4 and TRBJ2-3; D is undetermined. The CDR3 has 15 residues. Trimming shortened V by 6 bases and J by 0 bases, and 13 bases separated the two germline ends.

The chain carries TRBV14 and TRBJ2-1; 10 nucleotides agree with TRBD1. CDR1 SGHDN and CDR2 FVKESK come from the germline V gene. V was clipped by 1 base and J by 7 bases; unmatched bases: 7. CDR3 length: 16 amino acids. The CDR3 sequence: CASSQVPGQGLNEQFF. Here the CDR3 DNA reads TGTGCCAGCAGCCAAGTACCGGGACAGGGGTTGAATGAGCAGTTCTTC.

The V and J genes are TRBV19 and TRBJ2-6; either TRBD1 or TRBD2 may fit D (7 bases each). The V and J ends lost 7 bases and 4 bases respectively, with 14 bases between them. The CDR3 is made up of 15 amino acids. From germline, CDR1 is LNHDA and CDR2 SQIVND (reference sequence). Written as DNA, the CDR3 is TGTGCCAGTACCCCAGGGGGGGCAGGGGCCAACGTCCTGACTTTC. This gives the protein CASTPGGAGANVLTF.

The J gene is TRBJ2-5, the V gene TRBV7-3, with D possibly called TRBD1 or TRBD2 (5 bases each). V was cut by 3 bases and J by 2 bases, with 7 bases left in between. Germline CDR1 SGHTA, CDR2 FQGTGA. The CDR3 is 13 residues long. CDR3 protein: CASSFGAQETQYF. CDR3 DNA sequence: TGTGCCAGCAGCTTCGGGGCTCAAGAGACCCAGTACTTC.

This clonotype has only a few counts. The rearrangement uses TRBV25-1 and TRBJ2-3; D might be TRBD2 (6 bases). Germline CDR1 and CDR2: MGHDK and SYGVNS. Trimming stripped 0 bases from V and 5 bases from J, with 18 bases between. The length of the CDR3 is 17 residues. For the CDR3, the DNA is TGTGCCAGCAGTGAATATCGGGACTCAGGCGTTGGAGATACGCAGTATTTT. Residues: CASSEYRDSGVGDTQYF.

The chain uses TRBV27 and TRBJ2-7; D call uncertain. Germline V gene lookup returns CDR1 MNHEY and CDR2 SMNVEV (reference sequence). The CDR3 spans 12 residues. The V end lost 4 bases, the J end lost 7 bases, and 11 bases lay between the germline ends. The CDR3 bases are TGTGCCAGCAGTTCCCGCGGACCGGAGCAGTACTTC. As protein: CASSSRGPEQYF.